Here is one T cell receptor beta chain with its context. The target antigen is unknown. The sample belongs to a study of regulatory T cells in long-lasting Graves disease. Time point described: newly diagnosed GD, antithyroid drugs for less than 3 months. Making the TCR library involved RNA that had been extracted from PBMCs. Findings and limits, study-wide: Relative to newly diagnosed Graves' patients, persistent ones had lower TCR diversity. Examination was confined to peripheral blood, excluding thyroid tissue.

iRepertoire HTBI primers and Arm-PCR of CDR3 regions built TCR beta libraries. TCRdb re-called the multiplex PCR reads through MiXCR, storing one row per CDR3 protein. The sample has approximately 470,000 distinct CDR3 sequences, 15% to 20% seen once. This sample was shared with a second study, whose subject was T cells in Graves' hyperthyroidism and ophthalmopathy.

This receptor was identified in a man aged 40-50 years with Graves disease. The sequencing used peripheral blood mononuclear cells (PBMCs), collected at new diagnosis, from a patient treated with antithyroid drugs.

CDR3 sequence reads: CASSFLAGVHEQYF. The CDR3 bases are TGTGCCAGCAGTTTCCTAGCGGGAGTCCACGAGCAGTACTTC. The chain carries TRBV12-3 or TRBV12-4 and TRBJ2-7; 10 positions agree with TRBD2. Germline trimming cut 3 bases from V and 5 bases from J; bases unmatched to any gene: 4. This CDR3 comprises 14 residues.